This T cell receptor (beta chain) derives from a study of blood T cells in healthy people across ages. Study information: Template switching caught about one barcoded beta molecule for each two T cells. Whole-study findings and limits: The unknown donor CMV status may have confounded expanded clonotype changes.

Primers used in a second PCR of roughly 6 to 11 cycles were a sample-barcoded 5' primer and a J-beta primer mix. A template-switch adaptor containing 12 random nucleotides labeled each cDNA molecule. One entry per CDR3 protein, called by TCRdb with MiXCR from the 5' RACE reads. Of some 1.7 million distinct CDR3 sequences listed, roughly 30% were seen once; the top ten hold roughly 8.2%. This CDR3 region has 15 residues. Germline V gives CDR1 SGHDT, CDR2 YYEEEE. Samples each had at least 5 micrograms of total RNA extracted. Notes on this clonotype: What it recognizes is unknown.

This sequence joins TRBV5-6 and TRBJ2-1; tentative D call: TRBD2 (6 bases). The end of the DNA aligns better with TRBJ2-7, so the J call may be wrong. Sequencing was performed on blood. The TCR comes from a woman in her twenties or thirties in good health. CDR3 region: CASSLRVTSYNEQYF. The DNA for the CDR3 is TGTGCCAGCAGCTTGAGGGTAACTAGCTACAATGAGCAGTACTTC.